This T cell receptor beta chain was identified during a study of blood T cell repertoires in COVID-19. Study-level background: The samples span acute and convalescent COVID-19 from the United States, Italy and Spain.

Sequencing used immunoSEQ multiplex PCR; TCRdb keeps in-frame clones, though not all of them. The table lists fewer than 250,000 clones, about nine tenths of them singletons, with approximately 1.8% in the top ten. The CDR3 runs to 8 residues. Looked up from germline, CDR1 is SQVTM and CDR2 is ANQGSEA. V lost 3 bases and J 13 bases, leaving 6 bases between the germline ends. The TCR originated in a man aged 65 to 79 with acute or convalescent COVID-19. The sequenced sample was peripheral blood. This rearrangement joins TRBV29-1 to TRBJ1-2; D unresolved. CDR3 DNA sequence: TGCAGCGTTGACCGGGGCACCTTC. It codes for CSVDRGTF.